Below are 14 T cell receptor beta chains sequenced from a single sample in a study of CD8+ T cells in alopecia areata (dated by TCRdb to 2016 to 2018). Pooled mouse cutaneous lymph node cells were stained for CD4, CD8alpha, NKG2D, NKG2ACE and other markers, then sorted on a BD Influx. The library was built by means of the immunoSEQ multiplex PCR assay. For TCR sequencing, RNA was extracted from every sample and reverse transcribed into cDNA to serve as template. The table was pulled from immuneACCESS by TCRdb, which kept in-frame rearrangements only. Such tables lose some clones; where checked, under half of the loss comes from unresolved V genes, and the rest has no known cause. For this sample, 200,000 to 300,000 clones are listed, none of them singletons. The leading ten clones occupy more than 0.95% of the sample. The sequenced material came from CD4+ T cells sorted from a lymph node. The receptors derive from a C3H/HeJ mouse with alopecia areata. Mice of this line possess the MHC haplotype H2-k.

This clone was seen more than once but under ten times. Genes and germline come from the mouse. The missing CDR3 end, 4 residues past where the read stops, is filled in from the germline J gene. The V gene is TRBV13-2, the J gene TRBJ2-2; a weak D match, TRBD1 (6 bases). The germline gives CDR1 NNHNN, CDR2 SYGAGS (reference sequence). V was shortened by 5 bases and J by 0 bases, with 11 bases between the two germline ends. This CDR3 region has 15 residues. The sequenced part of the CDR3 DNA is TGTGCCAGCGGCACGGGGACAACAAACACCGGG. It is translated as CASGTGTTNTG. The full CDR3 reads CASGTGTTNTGQLYF.

This clone was detected a few times. Genes here carry mouse names. The CDR3 goes on 4 residues after the read ends, and that part is filled in from the germline J gene. The sample holds other DNA sequences that translate to the same CDR3. This sequence joins TRBV19 and TRBJ2-1; TRBD2 aligns across 9 bases. There are 16 residues in the CDR3. Germline V gene data show CDR1 as FNHDT and CDR2 as SITEND (reference sequence). With 2 bases clipped from V and 1 base from J, the junction kept 4 bases outside the gene matches. The CDR3 here is CASSIGWGGNYAEQFF. CDR3 DNA, as far as it was read: TGTGCCAGCAGTATTGGCTGGGGGGGGAACTATGCT.

On this clone: Gene labels here are mouse ones. The read stops 4 residues short of the end of the CDR3; the missing end is completed from the germline J gene. The same CDR3 arises from other DNA sequences in this sample as well. This chain connects TRBV13-2 to TRBJ2-1; 7 bases are shared with TRBD1. CDR3 length: 11 amino acids. Germline CDR1 and CDR2: NNHNN and SYGAGS (reference sequence). The CDR3 reads CASGTGAEQFF. The CDR3 bases that were read are TGTGCCAGCGGGACAGGGGCT.

With respect to this clone: Gene and germline names: mouse. The DNA ends 4 residues before the CDR3 does, and the rest of the CDR3 is filled in from the germline J gene. V is TRBV17 and J is TRBJ2-3; tentatively, D is TRBD1 (6 bases). This CDR3 region has 15 residues. The V end was cut by 3 bases, the J end by 0 bases, with 10 bases between. Looked up from germline, CDR1 is MNHDT and CDR2 is YYDKIL. The CDR3 reads CASSRWDNSAETLYF. The part of the CDR3 DNA that was read is TGTGCTAGCAGTAGGTGGGACAATAGTGCAGAA.

This clone has only a few counts. Gene names refer to mouse genes. The missing CDR3 end, 4 residues past where the read stops, is filled in from the germline J gene. The rearrangement uses TRBV19 and TRBJ2-3, with 11 bases lining up with TRBD2. Germline V CDR1 and CDR2: FNHDT, SITEND (reference sequence). The V and J ends lost 4 bases and 0 bases, in that order; junction bases with no gene match: 7. The CDR3 totals 17 residues. CDR3 bases read: TGTGCCAGCAGTCCCGACTGGGGGGGGTCTAGTGCAGAA. It is translated as CASSPDWGGSSAE. The CDR3 as a whole reads CASSPDWGGSSAETLYF.

There are a few counts of this clone. Germline and genes here are mouse. Coverage ceases 4 residues before the CDR3 finishes, and the germline J gene fills in the end. The chain carries TRBV13-1 and TRBJ2-1, with D uncertain. V was pared by 1 base and J by 1 base, with 6 bases between. In germline, CDR1 is NSHNY, CDR2 SYGAGN. CDR3 length: 14 residues. The sequenced CDR3 bases are TGTGCCAGCAGTGATACACCGAACTATGCT. This translates into CASSDTPNYA. In full, the CDR3 reads CASSDTPNYAEQFF.

This clone was detected only a few times. The genes are named according to mouse. The sequence runs out 4 residues before the end of the CDR3; the remainder is reconstructed from the germline J gene. The chain uses TRBV19 and TRBJ1-1; possibly TRBD1 for D (6 bases). Germline values: CDR1 FNHDT, CDR2 SITEND (reference sequence). V lost 2 bases and J lost 3, with 8 bases in between. This CDR3 region has 13 residues. The CDR3 loop is CASSMAGDTEVFF. The DNA read from the CDR3 is TGTGCCAGCAGTATGGCAGGGGACACA.

Points on this clone: Mouse germline and gene names are used. Sequencing ends 4 residues short of the CDR3 end; the germline J gene provides the rest. The chain employs TRBV19 and TRBJ2-3; possibly TRBD1 for D (6 bases). The germline CDR1 and CDR2 sequences are FNHDT and SITEND (reference sequence). This CDR3 has 13 residues. V was clipped by 6 bases and J by 3 bases, with 11 bases between them. The CDR3 DNA, read in part, is TGTGCCAGCAATACCGGGACAGCAGAA. Protein product: CASNTGTAE. The whole CDR3 reads CASNTGTAETLYF.

A word on this clone: Gene names are the mouse ones. Read coverage stops 4 residues before the CDR3 terminus; the germline J gene supplies the remainder. The chain carries TRBV1 and TRBJ2-3; possible D gene TRBD1, 5 bases. The V end was cut by 1 base, the J end by 2 bases, with 10 bases between. The CDR3 is 15 amino acids. Germline V gene data show CDR1 as NSQYPW and CDR2 as LRSPGD (reference sequence). The covered CDR3 bases are TGCACCTGCAGTGCAGCAGGGAGGGTTGCAGAA. It encodes CTCSAAGRVAE. The whole CDR3 protein reads CTCSAAGRVAETLYF.

This clone showed up just a few times. The genes are named according to mouse. The sequenced CDR3 bases are TGTGCCAGCAGTTGGACAGGCGGAAACACCGGG. Amino acids: CASSWTGGNTG. The whole CDR3 protein is CASSWTGGNTGQLYF. The chain has TRBV13-1 and TRBJ2-2; 7 bases are shared with TRBD1. Sequencing ends 4 residues short of the CDR3 end; the germline J gene provides the rest. The CDR3 contains 15 residues. Losses at the gene ends were 4 bases for V and 1 base for J; bases not matched to a gene: 4. In germline, CDR1 is NSHNY, CDR2 SYGAGN.

Remarks on this clone: Mouse gene names apply. The read gets to within 4 residues of the CDR3 end, and the germline J gene fills in the rest. The chain links TRBV5 to TRBJ2-1; 12 positions match TRBD2. Trimming removed 4 bases from V and 6 bases from J; junction bases left unmatched: 7. This CDR3 contains 16 residues. Germline V lookup: CDR1 LGHNA, CDR2 YNLKQL (reference sequence). The CDR3 DNA, read in part, is TGTGCCAGCAGCCTCGACTGGGGGGGCGGGGTTGCT. Translation gives CASSLDWGGGVA. The complete CDR3 protein is CASSLDWGGGVAEQFF.

Remarks on this clone: Gene names denote mouse genes. The same CDR3 also results from other DNA sequences found in this sample. The CDR3 protein is CTCSAGTGGAAETLYF. The covered CDR3 bases are TGCACCTGCAGTGCGGGGACAGGGGGCGCCGCAGAA. The V gene is TRBV1, the J gene TRBJ2-3; the match to TRBD1 covers 12 bases. The read ends 4 residues shy of where the CDR3 ends; the end is completed using the germline J gene. There are 16 residues in the CDR3. The germline V gene has CDR1 NSQYPW and CDR2 LRSPGD (reference sequence). V trimming: 3 bases; J trimming: 3 bases; junction bases outside the gene matches: 4.

This clone was observed a handful of times. The germline and genes are mouse ones. The observed sequence ends 4 residues before the CDR3 terminus, with the missing tail filled in from the germline J gene. This rearrangement joins TRBV1 to TRBJ2-3; TRBD2 might be the D (7 bases). The CDR3 consists of 16 residues. The V end lost 3 bases, the J end lost 2 bases, and 15 bases lay between the germline ends. Germline V gives CDR1 NSQYPW, CDR2 LRSPGD (reference sequence). This CDR3 reads CTCSASGGAFAETLYF. Incomplete CDR3 DNA: TGCACCTGCAGTGCGTCTGGGGGCGCTTTTGCAGAA.

About this clone: The gene symbols are mouse symbols. The CDR3 goes on 4 residues after the read ends, and that part is filled in from the germline J gene. Other DNA sequences in the sample encode the same CDR3. The chain couples TRBV13-2 to TRBJ2-3; TRBD1 might be the D (5 bases). The V and J ends lost 2 bases and 0 bases respectively, with 10 bases between them. The germline V gene encodes CDR1 NNHNN and CDR2 SYGAGS (reference sequence). The CDR3 spans 15 residues. This CDR3 is CASGDRDTSAETLYF. The covered CDR3 bases are TGTGCCAGCGGTGACAGGGATACTAGTGCAGAA.